The 11 T cell receptor beta chains given below trace back to one sample, sequenced in a study of tumor-infiltrating lymphocytes in primary liver carcinoma. Blood RNA was derived from unsorted whole blood, and germline DNA was extracted too. TCR beta cDNA was made from 400 to 600 ng total RNA with a constant-region primer. Three nested multiplex PCR rounds, a slightly modified ARM-PCR, produced the libraries for TCR beta. Investigators reported that the first two PCR rounds, at roughly 10 cycles each, used TRBV1-TRBV30 forward primers with a C-beta reverse primer. TCRdb re-called the multiplex PCR reads with MiXCR, one entry per CDR3 protein. The data hold about 330,000 distinct CDR3 sequences, with around 60% observed a single time. Input material: peripheral blood. The receptor source for this set is a man between 35 and 55 years old with primary liver carcinoma and hepatitis B virus infection.

Concerning this clonotype: Its ends do not fully match the called genes, so a read error is possible. The chain combines TRBV11-2 with TRBJ2-7; D is unclear. This CDR3 has 14 residues. Germline CDR1 SGHAT, CDR2 FQNNGV. CDR3 in amino acids: CASSSSVGPYGRYF. DNA of the CDR3: TGTGCCAGCAGCTCCTCCGTAGGGCCCTACGGGCGGTATTTC. The variable domain in full, with the rest retrieved from reference TRBV11-2 and TRBJ2-7, is EAGVAQSPRYKIIEKRQSVAFWCNPISGHATLYWYQQILGQGPKLLIQFQNNGVVDDSQLPKDRFSAERLKGVDSTLKIQPAKLEDSAVYLCASSSSVGPYGRYFGPGTRLTVT.

The chain links TRBV4-1 to TRBJ1-6; unclear D gene. V was pared by 1 base and J by 9 bases, with 13 bases between. The V gene's germline CDR1 is MGHRA and CDR2 YSYEKL. The CDR3 loop spans 15 amino acids. The CDR3 reads CASSQADKVGSPLHF. CDR3 DNA: TGCGCCAGCAGCCAAGCCGACAAGGTGGGTTCACCCCTCCACTTT.

Concerning this clonotype: Since the CDR3 does not end with the conserved phenylalanine or tryptophan, this likely comes from a read error. This rearrangement joins TRBV10-3 to TRBJ2-1; 7 bases line up with TRBD2. This CDR3 contains 14 residues. With 8 bases clipped from V and 6 bases from J, the junction kept 10 bases outside the gene matches. Germline V CDR1 and CDR2: ENHRY, SYGVKD. CDR3 in amino acids: CAIGGDPGPNEQFL. DNA of the CDR3: TGTGCCATCGGGGGGGATCCGGGCCCCAATGAGCAGTTCTTA.

Many counts were recorded for this clonotype. V usage is TRBV29-1 and J usage is TRBJ1-2; 8 bases fit TRBD1. CDR3 length: 14 amino acids. Germline assignment: CDR1 SQVTM and CDR2 ANQGSEA. Germline trimming cut 6 bases from V and 6 bases from J; bases unmatched to any gene: 12. DNA of the CDR3: TGCAGCGTCCTACTCGGACAGGGTGGCGATGGCTACACCTTC. Translating it yields CSVLLGQGGDGYTF.

This clonotype turned up a few times. V gene TRBV11-1 combines with J gene TRBJ2-3; TRBD2 might be the D (5 bases). This CDR3 region has 14 residues. V was trimmed by 5 bases and J by 6 bases, leaving 15 bases between them. From germline, CDR1 is SGHAT and CDR2 FQDESV (reference sequence). As DNA, the CDR3 is TGTGCCAGCAGCGTCAGGTACAGAGGGGATACGCAGTATTTT. This sequence encodes CASSVRYRGDTQYF.

The V gene is TRBV11-2, the J gene TRBJ2-3; perhaps D is TRBD1 or TRBD2 (5 bases each). CDR3 size: 20 residues. Germline CDR1 and CDR2: SGHAT and FQNNGV. The CDR3 protein is CVNSLGWGWTGSPDTDTQYF. CDR3 DNA: TGTGTCAACAGCTTAGGTTGGGGGTGGACCGGGTCTCCAGACACAGATACGCAGTATTTT. The full variable domain, in which reference TRBV11-2 and TRBJ2-3 provide the parts outside the CDR3, is EAGVAQSPRYKIIEKRQSVAFWCNPISGHATLYWYQQILGQGPKLLIQFQNNGVVDDSQLPKDRFSAERLKGVDSTLKIQPAKLEDSAVYLCVNSLGWGWTGSPDTDTQYFGPGTRLTVL.

Turning to this clonotype: Given a much more abundant clone one base away, this may be a read error. The genes are TRBV12-3 or TRBV12-4 and TRBJ1-2, with TRBD1 matching over 8 bases. The CDR3 runs 14 residues. Trimming at V came to 4 bases and at J to 4 bases, leaving 5 bases not matched to a gene. CDR3 region: CASSSGQGVYGYTF. The CDR3 DNA reads TGTGCCAGCAGTTCTGGACAGGGAGTCTATGGCTACACCTTC.

Comment on this clonotype: Since a much larger clone is just one base distant, this may be a read error. The rearrangement joins TRBV6-1 to TRBJ2-3, with D maybe TRBD2 (6 bases). CDR3 size: 15 residues. CDR1 and CDR2 from the germline V gene are MNHNS and SASEGT. CDR3 sequence (DNA): TGTGCCAGCACCCCCAGGTCCACTAGCACAGATATGCAGTATTTT. It yields the protein CASTPRSTSTDMQYF.

This clonotype was observed a handful of times. V gene TRBV7-9 combines with J gene TRBJ2-3; the D is unclear. The CDR3 runs 14 residues. V dropped 5 bases and J dropped 2 bases, with 11 bases sitting between them. Germline V gene data show CDR1 as SEHNR and CDR2 as FQNEAQ (reference sequence). The CDR3 loop is CASSPEMSTDTQYF. The CDR3, as DNA: TGTGCCAGCAGCCCAGAAATGTCCACAGATACGCAGTATTTT.

The rearrangement uses TRBV5-1 and TRBJ2-3; D assignment may be TRBD1 or TRBD2 (6 bases each). The ends were cut back, 1 base at V and 6 bases at J, with 12 bases in the middle. Germline values: CDR1 SGHRS, CDR2 YFSETQ. The CDR3 length is 14 residues. For the CDR3, the DNA is TGCGCCAGCAGCTTGTTTCCGGGGGCGGATACGCAGTATTTT. It is translated as CASSLFPGADTQYF.

A remark on this clonotype: The conserved closing phenylalanine or tryptophan is absent in this CDR3, likely reflecting a read error. It is unclear where the CDR3 begins or ends on the DNA, so no DNA is shown, and the CDR3 is as TCRdb lists it. V usage is TRBV4-1 and J usage is TRBJ2-2; the DNA was not compared with TRBD1, the D call given in the table. The CDR3 comprises 16 residues, both ends counted. Germline loops: CDR1 MGHRA, CDR2 YSYEKL. The CDR3 loop is CASNDLDRGLTGEPFI.